The 16 T cell receptor beta chains in this list originate from one sample, sequenced in a study of shared clonotypes between healthy human individuals. Assay used: immunoSEQ multiplex PCR; TCRdb lists only in-frame clones, some missing. The sample comprises approximately 350,000 clones, about 96% of which are singletons, and 0.32% rests with the top ten. Sequenced: memory CD8+ T cells sorted from blood. Subset noted: CD45RO+ cells pooled with CCR7-negative TemRA cells. These receptors originate from a man aged 30-40 years in good health.

The V gene is TRBV6-6, the J gene TRBJ2-1; D remains ambiguous. Trimming pared 4 bases from V and 2 bases from J, leaving 12 bases between. The germline gives CDR1 MNHNY, CDR2 SVGAGI (reference sequence). The length of the CDR3 is 15 residues. The DNA for the CDR3 is TGTGCCAGCAGTTTCGCCAGAGGTGCCTACAATGAGCAGTTCTTC. Its translation: CASSFARGAYNEQFF.

This chain joins TRBV4-1 and TRBJ2-7; weak D call: TRBD2 (6 bases). Trimming removed 5 bases at V and 1 base at J, with 15 bases between. Germline lookup yields CDR1 MGHRA and CDR2 YSYEKL. The CDR3 consists of 15 residues. Here the CDR3 reads CASSYDPSESYEQYF. CDR3 nucleotide sequence: TGCGCCAGCAGCTACGACCCTAGCGAATCCTACGAGCAGTACTTC.

The rearrangement uses TRBV2 and TRBJ2-7; D may be TRBD1 (6 bases). Germline loops: CDR1 SNHLY, CDR2 FYNNEI. CDR3 length: 12 amino acids. V was shortened by 6 bases and J by 0 bases, with 6 bases between the two germline ends. The CDR3 DNA is TGTGCCAGCAGGGACAGCTCCTACGAGCAGTACTTC. It is translated as CASRDSSYEQYF.

The rearrangement links TRBV6-4 to TRBJ2-7, with 8 bases lining up with TRBD2. The CDR3 extends over 18 amino acids. Trimming took 0 bases from V and 5 from J; bases not matched to a gene: 15. The V gene's germline CDR1 is MRHNA and CDR2 SNTAGT. The CDR3, as DNA: TGTGCCAGCAGTGACTCGCATTATTGGACTAGCTCGCCCGACGAGCAGTACTTC. Amino acid sequence: CASSDSHYWTSSPDEQYF.

This chain connects TRBV28 to TRBJ2-1; D is unresolved. Germline V gene lookup returns CDR1 MDHEN and CDR2 SYDVKM. Trimming pared 4 bases from V and 8 bases from J, leaving 12 bases between. The CDR3 loop spans 13 amino acids. CDR3 nucleotide sequence: TGTGCCAGCAGTTCCCGCTCTCGAGATGAGCAGTTCTTC. Protein sequence: CASSSRSRDEQFF.

The chain combines TRBV18 with TRBJ1-1; D is undetermined. V lost 4 bases and J 6 bases, leaving 15 bases between the germline ends. This CDR3 has 14 residues. CDR1 and CDR2 from the germline V gene are KGHSH and LQKENI. Here the CDR3 DNA reads TGTGCCAGCTCACTATATTCGAGGGCGGCTGAAGCTTTCTTT. This gives the protein CASSLYSRAAEAFF.

This chain joins TRBV6-6 and TRBJ2-2; no clear D gene. The CDR3 is 15 amino acids. Trimming stripped 2 bases from V and 0 bases from J, with 7 bases between. CDR1 and CDR2 (germline): MNHNY, SVGAGI (reference sequence). As DNA, the CDR3 is TGTGCCAGCAGTTACAGTCGCGCGAACACCGGGGAGCTGTTTTTT. Translating gives CASSYSRANTGELFF.

This rearrangement joins TRBV5-1 to TRBJ2-5, with D tentatively TRBD1 (5 bases). With 0 bases removed from V and 5 bases from J, the gap between germline ends came to 11 bases. This CDR3 is 14 amino acids long. The germline V gene encodes CDR1 SGHRS and CDR2 YFSETQ. The CDR3 sequence is CASSLVAGKETQYF. The CDR3 DNA reads TGCGCCAGCAGCTTGGTGGCAGGGAAGGAGACCCAGTACTTC. The variable domain in full, completed from reference TRBV5-1 and TRBJ2-5, reads KAGVTQTPRYLIKTRGQQVTLSCSPISGHRSVSWYQQTPGQGLQFLFEYFSETQRNKGNFPGRFSGRQFSNSRSEMNVSTLELGDSALYLCASSLVAGKETQYFGPGTRLLVL.

This rearrangement joins TRBV25-1 to TRBJ2-1; 7 nucleotides match TRBD1. In germline, CDR1 is MGHDK, CDR2 SYGVNS. V gave up 5 bases and J gave up 12 bases; unmatched junction bases: 16. This CDR3 is 15 amino acids long. The CDR3 region is CASSRRDSRPWGQFF. The CDR3 DNA reads as TGTGCCAGCAGTCGCCGGGACAGTCGCCCTTGGGGGCAGTTCTTC.

V gene TRBV19 combines with J gene TRBJ1-2; no clear D. This CDR3 has 13 residues. The ends were cut back, 1 base at V and 7 bases at J, with 10 bases in the middle. Germline V CDR1 and CDR2: LNHDA, SQIVND (reference sequence). The DNA for the CDR3 is TGTGCCAGTAGTATAGTGGCGGGCTCTGGCTACACCTTC. Its translation is CASSIVAGSGYTF.

The chain uses TRBV2 and TRBJ2-1; D is uncertain. Per the germline V gene, CDR1 is SNHLY and CDR2 is FYNNEI. V was cut by 10 bases and J by 10 bases, with 17 bases left in between. The CDR3 is made up of 12 amino acids. Here the CDR3 reads CAITPPSGEQFF. CDR3 coding DNA: TGTGCCATCACCCCGCCCTCCGGCGAGCAGTTCTTC.

This clone was recorded only once. The J gene is TRBJ2-7, the V gene TRBV5-1; perhaps TRBD2 as D (6 bases). V lost 4 bases, J lost 1 base, and 18 bases lay in between. The CDR3 extends over 16 amino acids. From germline, CDR1 is SGHRS and CDR2 YFSETQ. As DNA, the CDR3 is TGCGCCAGCAGCGGCCGGGACTCCACCGGGTCCTACGAGCAGTACTTC. As protein: CASSGRDSTGSYEQYF.

The J gene is TRBJ2-5, the V gene TRBV7-2; a possible D gene is TRBD1 (8 bases). The V gene lost 5 bases and the J gene lost 4 bases, with 17 bases spanning the gap. From germline, CDR1 is SGHTA and CDR2 FQGNSA. The CDR3 covers 15 residues. This CDR3 reads CASSPDRGGVETQYF. CDR3 DNA: TGTGCCAGCAGCCCTGACAGGGGAGGGGTAGAGACCCAGTACTTC.

CDR3 loop: CASSWGLGETQYF. DNA of the CDR3: TGTGCCAGCAGCTGGGGTCTAGGGGAGACCCAGTACTTC. The V call is TRBV5-8, the J call TRBJ2-5; D call uncertain. The length of the CDR3 is 13 residues. The V end lost 3 bases, the J end lost 5 bases, and 11 bases lay between the germline ends. From germline, CDR1 is SGHTS and CDR2 YDEGEE. The full variable domain, rest sourced from reference TRBV5-8 and TRBJ2-5, is EAGVTQSPTHLIKTRGQQATLRCSPISGHTSVYWYQQALGLGLQFLLWYDEGEERNRGNFPPRFSGRQFPNYSSELNVNALELEDSALYLCASSWGLGETQYFGPGTRLLVL.

The chain links TRBV28 to TRBJ2-3; TRBD2 matches at 7 bases. Germline V gene lookup returns CDR1 MDHEN and CDR2 SYDVKM. The length of the CDR3 is 16 residues. V was clipped by 1 base and J by 0 bases; unmatched bases: 4. The CDR3 DNA reads TGTGCCAGCAGTTTATTCGCTAGCGGAAGCACAGATACGCAGTATTTT. Amino acids: CASSLFASGSTDTQYF.

The CDR3 bases are TGTGCCAGCAGCCAAGAAGGTGGCCAGCCCCAGCATTTT. This translates into CASSQEGGQPQHF. The chain is built from TRBV4-2 and TRBJ1-5; D is unclear. Germline V gene sequence: CDR1 LGHNA, CDR2 YNFKEQ. The CDR3 extends over 13 amino acids. Trimming left V 0 bases short and J 7 bases short, with 7 bases between.